These T cell receptor beta chains were read from a single sample in a study of beta chain features in type 1 diabetes. Generated by immunoSEQ multiplex PCR, the TCRdb table keeps only in-frame clones and is missing some. The repertoire holds 300,000 to 350,000 clones, with under 8.5% as singletons. The sample taken for sequencing was central memory CD4+ T cells from blood. Receptor source: a young woman in good health. CDR3s include the opening cysteine and the closing phenylalanine or tryptophan. A D gene is named only where the DNA matches it firmly. Rows may omit the clone size; those that give it use once, few, many or a size class.

>TRBD2|TRBJ2-1|TRBV29-1|NA
CSVAGGLAGDDEQFF
TGCAGCGTCGCGGGTGGTCTAGCGGGGGATGATGAGCAGTTCTTC
>NA|TRBJ2-1|TRBV11-2|few
CASSFIPGSYNEQFF
TGTGCCAGCAGCTTTATCCCAGGCTCCTACAATGAGCAGTTCTTC
>NA|TRBJ1-6|TRBV28|NA
CASSLAGVNNSPLHF
TGTGCCAGCAGTTTAGCAGGGGTTAATAATTCACCCCTCCACTTT
>TRBD2|TRBJ2-5|TRBV2|few
CASSETGLAYRALQETQYF
TGTGCCAGCAGTGAAACTGGACTAGCATACCGGGCTCTCCAAGAGACCCAGTACTTC
>NA|TRBJ2-2|TRBV29-1|NA
CSVEWQQNTGELFF
TGCAGCGTTGAGTGGCAGCAAAACACCGGGGAGCTGTTTTTT
>NA|TRBJ2-1|TRBV5-8|few
CASSARSGQISYNEQFF
TGTGCCAGCAGCGCCAGGTCTGGACAGATCTCCTACAATGAGCAGTTCTTC
>NA|TRBJ2-2|TRBV27|few
CASSPQPNTGELFF
TGTGCCAGCAGTCCCCAACCGAACACCGGGGAGCTGTTTTTT
>NA|TRBJ1-5|TRBV15|few
CATSQGYTSNQPQHF
TGTGCCACCAGTCAAGGGTATACTAGCAATCAGCCCCAGCATTTT
>TRBD1|TRBJ2-7|TRBV5-1|few
CASRNDRAYEQYF
TGCGCCAGCAGGAATGACAGGGCCTACGAGCAGTACTTC
>TRBD1|TRBJ2-7|TRBV7-2|few
CASSLAPGQVYEQYF
TGTGCCAGCAGCTTAGCACCCGGACAGGTTTACGAGCAGTACTTC
>NA|TRBJ2-7|TRBV7-2|few
CASSSYRDSGEQYF
TGTGCCAGCAGCTCGTATCGGGACTCGGGGGAGCAGTACTTC
>NA|TRBJ2-5|TRBV4-2|few
CASSQEVLGQRQGTQYF
TGTGCCAGCAGCCAAGAAGTTCTAGGACAGAGGCAGGGGACCCAGTACTTC
>NA|TRBJ2-7|TRBV6-6|NA
CASSYSGGNYGSQYF
TGTGCCAGCAGTTACTCAGGAGGGAATTACGGCTCGCAGTACTTC
>NA|TRBJ2-7|TRBV5-6|NA
CASSRRVEQYF
TGTGCCAGCAGCCGCAGGGTCGAGCAGTACTTC
>NA|TRBJ2-7|TRBV4-3|few
CASSQDPKGHEQYF
TGCGCCAGCAGCCAAGATCCCAAGGGCCACGAGCAGTACTTC
>NA|TRBJ2-7|TRBV7-8|few
CASSLYRAAYEQYF
TGTGCCAGCAGCTTATACAGGGCGGCCTACGAGCAGTACTTC
>NA|TRBJ2-3|TRBV25-1|NA
CASSHLGAGDTQYF
TGTGCCAGCAGCCACTTGGGGGCCGGGGATACGCAGTATTTT
>TRBD1|TRBJ1-1|TRBV28|NA
CASRSGNRGHNTEAFF
TGTGCCAGCAGGAGCGGGAACAGGGGGCATAACACTGAAGCTTTCTTT
>NA|TRBJ1-2|TRBV6-5|NA
CASSSPRRGYGYTF
TGTGCCAGCAGTTCACCTCGTCGGGGGTATGGCTACACCTTC
>NA|TRBJ1-5|TRBV28|many
CASSLGNVFGLDSNQPQHF
TGTGCCAGCAGTTTGGGAAACGTTTTTGGGCTTGATAGCAATCAGCCCCAGCATTTT
>TRBD1|TRBJ2-1|TRBV18|few
CASSPPGQGISYNEQFF
TGTGCCAGCTCACCTCCGGGACAGGGAATATCCTACAATGAGCAGTTCTTC
>NA|TRBJ1-4|TRBV11-2|few
CASSLLTFGQKLFF
TGTGCCAGCAGCTTATTAACGTTCGGGCAAAAACTGTTTTTT
>NA|TRBJ2-7|TRBV5-8|few
CASSLLDSYEQYF
TGTGCCAGCAGCTTGTTAGACAGCTACGAGCAGTACTTC
>NA|TRBJ2-1|TRBV5-6|few
CASSLFLADEQFF
TGTGCCAGCAGCTTGTTTCTAGCCGATGAGCAGTTCTTC
>TRBD2|TRBJ2-3|TRBV7-3|NA
CASSLTLAEPTDTQYF
TGTGCCAGCAGCTTAACACTAGCGGAACCCACAGATACGCAGTATTTT
>NA|TRBJ2-1|TRBV9|few
CASSPFLEYNEQFF
TGTGCCAGCAGCCCCTTTTTGGAGTACAATGAGCAGTTCTTC
>NA|TRBJ2-1|TRBV7-9|NA
CASSEQQGNEQFF
TGTGCCAGCAGCGAACAACAGGGTAACGAGCAGTTCTTC
>TRBD1|TRBJ1-2|TRBV15|few
CATSPTTGYYGYTF
TGTGCCACCAGCCCTACGACAGGGTACTATGGCTACACCTTC
>NA|TRBJ2-1|TRBV5-4|many
CATRLDRNNEQFF
TGTGCCACCCGACTAGATCGTAACAATGAGCAGTTCTTC
>TRBD2|TRBJ2-1|TRBV19|few
CASSRLAGDPGEQFF
TGTGCCAGTAGTCGACTAGCGGGAGATCCGGGTGAGCAGTTCTTC
>NA|TRBJ1-1|TRBV4-3|NA
CASSPGGGAGAFF
TGCGCCAGCAGCCCCGGAGGAGGAGCAGGAGCTTTCTTT
>TRBD1|TRBJ2-5|TRBV5-1|NA
CASSLIGGETQYF
TGCGCCAGCAGCTTGATAGGGGGCGAGACCCAGTACTTC
>TRBD2|TRBJ2-3|TRBV7-8|NA
CASSASVGRTGTDTQYF
TGTGCCAGCAGCGCGTCCGTCGGGAGGACCGGCACAGATACGCAGTATTTT
>NA|TRBJ1-5|TRBV25-1|NA
CASSGDGDSNQPQHF
TGTGCCAGCAGTGGGGACGGAGATAGCAATCAGCCCCAGCATTTT
>NA|TRBJ2-1|TRBV6-4|NA
CASSEGSVGPNEQFF
TGTGCCAGCAGTGAAGGGTCTGTGGGACCCAATGAGCAGTTCTTC
>TRBD2|TRBJ2-5|TRBV5-1|NA
CASSGASGGVYQETQYF
TGCGCCAGCAGCGGAGCTAGCGGGGGGGTTTACCAAGAGACCCAGTACTTC
>NA|TRBJ2-5|TRBV28|few
CASSWGNKETQYF
TGTGCCAGCAGTTGGGGGAATAAAGAGACCCAGTACTTC
>TRBD1|TRBJ1-5|TRBV19|few
CASSTRGQAGNQPQHF
TGTGCCAGTAGTACTCGAGGACAGGCGGGCAATCAGCCCCAGCATTTT
>NA|TRBJ1-1|TRBV9|few
CACSVTIGPTEAFF
TGTGCCTGCAGCGTAACAATCGGACCCACTGAAGCTTTCTTT
>TRBD1|TRBJ2-2|TRBV9|many
CASTVTGANTGELFF
TGTGCCAGCACCGTTACAGGGGCGAACACCGGGGAGCTGTTTTTT
>NA|TRBJ1-5|TRBV7-3|few
CASSPSGLINQPQHF
TGTGCCAGCAGCCCCTCGGGACTGATCAATCAGCCCCAGCATTTT